The rows below give T cell receptor beta chains drawn from one sample of a study of shared clonotypes between healthy human individuals. The repertoire was sequenced with immunoSEQ multiplex PCR; TCRdb's copy has only in-frame clones and lacks some. Of about 2.1 million clones in the sample, about 92% were seen once. The source material was naive CD8+ T cells from PBMCs. These receptors all stem from a man younger than 30 in good health. Some clones in this sample may be carry-over from other donors' samples. Each CDR3 is given with its conserved first and last residue. The D gene is left open where the match is weak. Some rows have no size entry. The others give once, few or many, or a class for an expanded clone.

j_call d_call v_call clone_size cdr3_aa cdr3_nt
TRBJ2-7 . TRBV28 . CASSLSLAAYEQYF TGTGCCAGCAGTTTATCTTTGGCAGCCTACGAGCAGTACTTC
TRBJ1-2 . TRBV4-1 . CASSPLGSGRGYTF TGCGCCAGCAGCCCCCTGGGTAGTGGCCGCGGCTACACCTTC
TRBJ2-1 . TRBV19 . CASSITDEQFF TGTGCCAGTAGTATCACTGATGAGCAGTTCTTC
TRBJ2-7 . TRBV14 . CASSPGDLFYEQYF TGTGCCAGCAGCCCGGGGGATTTGTTCTACGAGCAGTACTTC
TRBJ2-7 . TRBV19 . CASQAGARPYEQYF TGTGCCAGCCAAGCGGGTGCGCGGCCCTACGAGCAGTACTTC
TRBJ1-1 . TRBV13 . CASSLGMGYTEAFF TGTGCCAGCAGCTTAGGAATGGGGTACACTGAAGCTTTCTTT
TRBJ1-1 TRBD1 TRBV5-1 . CASRQGLNTEAFF TGCGCCAGCCGACAGGGATTGAACACTGAAGCTTTCTTT
TRBJ2-5 . TRBV5-4 . CASSLEPRETQYF TGTGCCAGCAGCTTGGAGCCTCGAGAGACCCAGTACTTC
TRBJ1-2 TRBD1 TRBV15 . CATSREISPTGGHYGYTF TGTGCCACCAGCAGAGAAATTTCGCCGACAGGGGGCCACTATGGCTACACCTTC
TRBJ2-7 . TRBV15 . CATSRDDVAAYEQYF TGTGCCACCAGCAGAGATGATGTAGCGGCCTACGAGCAGTACTTC
TRBJ1-3 TRBD1 TRBV5-5 once CASSLEQGAGNTIYF TGTGCCAGCAGCTTGGAACAGGGGGCTGGAAACACCATATATTTT
TRBJ2-5 . TRBV10-3 . CAISGPLLRETQYF TGTGCCATCAGTGGTCCGCTATTACGGGAGACCCAGTACTTC
TRBJ2-7 . TRBV27 once CASSLSPGLSYEQYF TGTGCCAGCAGTTTATCCCCGGGACTCTCCTACGAGCAGTACTTC
TRBJ1-1 . TRBV11-2 . CASSLEAVVLGTEAFF TGTGCCAGCAGCTTAGAGGCAGTCGTGTTGGGGACTGAAGCTTTCTTT
TRBJ2-5 . TRBV11-2 once CASSLELDWETQYF TGTGCCAGCAGCTTAGAGTTAGATTGGGAGACCCAGTACTTC
TRBJ2-7 . TRBV2 once CASSEYSSYEQYF TGTGCCAGCAGTGAATACAGCTCCTACGAGCAGTACTTC
TRBJ1-3 . TRBV9 . CASSVEGNSGNTIYF TGTGCCAGCAGCGTCGAGGGGAACTCTGGAAACACCATATATTTT
TRBJ1-2 . TRBV13 . CASSLRGTYGYTF TGTGCCAGCAGCTTAAGAGGGACCTATGGCTACACCTTC
TRBJ2-3 . TRBV27 . CASSFVMDRTDTQYF TGTGCCAGCAGTTTCGTGATGGATCGCACAGATACGCAGTATTTT
TRBJ2-1 . TRBV6-1 . CASSEAGRDEQFF TGTGCCAGCAGTGAAGCGGGACGGGATGAGCAGTTCTTC
TRBJ2-1 . TRBV27 once CASSLSPPTRASYNEQFF TGTGCCAGCAGTTTATCACCCCCGACTAGAGCATCCTACAATGAGCAGTTCTTC
TRBJ1-2 . TRBV9 . CASSVGRSYGYTF TGTGCCAGCAGCGTAGGCAGAAGCTATGGCTACACCTTC
TRBJ1-1 . TRBV19 . CASSIFGGGTEAFF TGTGCCAGTAGTATTTTCGGGGGAGGGACTGAAGCTTTCTTT
TRBJ2-1 . TRBV19 . CASSIGSVYNEQFF TGTGCCAGTAGTATAGGGTCGGTATACAATGAGCAGTTCTTC
TRBJ2-7 . TRBV30 . CAWSLPGRPYEQYF TGTGCCTGGAGTCTCCCGGGCAGGCCCTACGAGCAGTACTTC
TRBJ2-7 . TRBV27 . CASSSPVNEQYF TGTGCCAGCAGTTCCCCGGTAAACGAGCAGTACTTC
TRBJ2-6 TRBD1 TRBV2 . CASSDRGPHSGANVLTF TGTGCCAGCAGTGACAGGGGGCCCCACTCTGGGGCCAACGTCCTGACTTTC
TRBJ2-3 TRBD1 TRBV15 once CATGDRGSTDTQYF TGTGCCACCGGAGACAGGGGGAGCACAGATACGCAGTATTTT
TRBJ1-3 . TRBV7-9 once CASSLQGYSGNTIYF TGTGCCAGCAGCTTACAGGGGTACTCTGGAAACACCATATATTTT
TRBJ2-2 . TRBV28 . CASSSPRAGTGELFF TGTGCCAGCAGCAGCCCTCGGGCAGGCACCGGGGAGCTGTTTTTT
TRBJ1-1 . TRBV4-2 . CASSLKNTEAFF TGTGCCAGCAGCCTAAAAAACACTGAAGCTTTCTTT
TRBJ2-3 . TRBV27 . CASSGLLPRDTQYF TGTGCCAGCAGCGGACTACTACCCAGGGATACGCAGTATTTT
TRBJ1-1 . TRBV7-2 once CASSFPRGNTEAFF TGTGCCAGCAGCTTCCCCAGAGGGAACACTGAAGCTTTCTTT
TRBJ1-5 . TRBV2 . CATQGDSYSNQPQHF TGTGCCACCCAAGGAGACAGTTATAGCAATCAGCCCCAGCATTTT
TRBJ2-7 . TRBV7-2 . CASSFDGYEQYF TGTGCCAGCAGCTTTGACGGCTACGAGCAGTACTTC
TRBJ2-2 . TRBV19 . CASSDWDIGSSTGELFF TGTGCCAGTAGCGACTGGGACATAGGGAGTTCCACCGGGGAGCTGTTTTTT
TRBJ1-1 TRBD1 TRBV10-1 . CASSDPDRGAFF TGCGCCAGCAGTGATCCGGACAGGGGAGCTTTCTTT
TRBJ2-7 . TRBV4-1 . CASSQASLNYEQYF TGCGCCAGCAGCCAAGCCTCCCTTAACTACGAGCAGTACTTC
TRBJ2-7 TRBD2 TRBV28 . CASDPGGALSYEQYF TGTGCCAGCGATCCGGGGGGAGCCCTCTCCTACGAGCAGTACTTC
TRBJ2-1 TRBD2 TRBV11-3 . CASSLRSGGSYNEQFF TGTGCCAGCAGCCTCCGTAGCGGGGGCTCCTACAATGAGCAGTTCTTC
TRBJ2-4 . TRBV6-5 . CASSSRTGLAKNIQYF TGTGCCAGCAGTTCTCGGACGGGGCTAGCCAAAAACATTCAGTACTTC
TRBJ2-5 TRBD2 TRBV4-1 . CASSQGLAGDPQYF TGCGCCAGCAGCCAAGGACTAGCGGGAGACCCCCAGTACTTC
TRBJ2-6 . TRBV7-8 once CASSLSSGANVLTF TGTGCCAGCAGTCTGTCTTCTGGGGCCAACGTCCTGACTTTC
TRBJ1-3 . TRBV29-1 . CSGRWGAGNTIYF TGCAGCGGGCGTTGGGGGGCTGGAAACACCATATATTTT
TRBJ1-4 TRBD1 TRBV28 . CASSFRGATNEKLFF TGTGCCAGCAGTTTCAGGGGGGCCACTAATGAAAAACTGTTTTTT